This T cell receptor beta chain appears in the sequencing data of a study of Ad26.COV2.S vaccination and SARS-CoV-2 variants (dated by TCRdb to the early 2020s). Regarding the complete study: Donors in the vaccine arm were drawn from COV1001, a phase I-IIa trial of Ad26.COV2.S in healthy adults that was multicentre, randomized, double-blind and placebo-controlled. A total of roughly 32 samples were included in the TCR-sequenced set, comprising some 20 Ad26.COV2.S vaccine recipients, 5 placebo recipients and 8 SARS-CoV-2 convalescent individuals. Ad26.COV2.S was given intramuscularly at 5x10^10 or 1x10^11 viral particles, as a single shot or as two shots 56 days apart. The specificity and breadth of SARS-CoV-2-reactive T cell receptors after Ad26.COV2.S vaccination were assessed by TCRbeta repertoire sequencing. Investigators remained blinded to trial group allocation during experiments and outcome assessment. Trial participants were randomized into five groups of five, in which low-dose or high-dose Ad26.COV2.S was given once or twice, or placebo was given on both occasions.

TCRbeta CDR3 regions were sequenced with the immunoSEQ Assay. After extraction, genomic DNA underwent amplification by bias-controlled multiplex PCR, followed by high-throughput sequencing. Under the source paper's analysis protocol: To quantify the absolute abundance of every unique TCRbeta CDR3 region, sequences were collapsed and filtered. T cell fraction was estimated by normalization of TCRbeta template counts to usable DNA, with usable DNA being measured through amplification of reference genes present in all nucleated cells. Repertoire TCRs were annotated as SARS-CoV-2-specific by exact matching of V gene, CDR3 amino acid sequence and J gene to a known reactive TCR set. The reference SARS-CoV-2 TCR set was derived from MIRA and filtered for enrichment in COVID-19-positive ImmuneCODE repertoires, a step that removed public or cross-reactive TCRs. Using the MIRA antigens, annotated TCRs were further analysed by specific ORF or by position within an ORF. Breadth was defined as the number of annotated unique rearrangements divided by the total number of unique productive rearrangements, and depth was defined as the summed frequency of the annotated unique rearrangements. Two-sided Wilcoxon rank-sum tests were used to compare TCR breadth between groups. Drawn from immuneACCESS, this table holds only the in-frame rearrangements with V and J called that TCRdb kept. Clones are partly lost; checked studies trace under half to an unresolved V gene and leave the rest unexplained. For V, J and clone size, that table is used; D and trimming come from the DNA. Counted in this sample were roughly 320,000 clones; roughly 87% of them appeared once. Approximately 3.6% of the sample goes to the ten largest clones.

Read against the paper, the sample's treatment or condition label means: around 19 received Ad26.COV2.S at low or high dose, single or two shots; about 5 received placebo; per-sample allocation not given. Repertoires of vaccine and placebo recipients were sequenced from samples collected on day 63 after the first injection. Between 29 July and 7 August 2020, Cohort 1b enrolled about 27 adults aged 18-55 years at one site in Boston, USA. Ad26.COV2.S was a replication-incompetent adenovirus type 26 vector expressing a prefusion-stabilized SARS-CoV-2 spike protein from the original Wuhan strain. Note on this clone: The specificity of this receptor is unknown. Per-nucleotide qualities are absent, and no much larger clonotype sits a single base away.

General conclusions and limits of the study: Non-spike TCR breadth was comparable between vaccine and placebo recipients, consistent with the vaccine containing only spike. The study was not powered to compare responses between vaccine doses or regimens. Higher spike-specific TCR breadth was observed in Ad26.COV2.S recipients than in placebo recipients (P = 0.0014). The authors noted that total T cell responses may have been underestimated by the TCR breadth and depth analyses. After vaccination, spike-specific CD8+ and CD4+ T cell responses were reported to show substantial breadth.

At the junction V is shortened by 4 bases and J by 1 base; bases outside the gene matches: 6. Reading from cysteine to phenylalanine, the CDR3 counts 16 amino acids. Only CDR3 DNA is held: 48 bases, read in frame from base 1. For CDR1 and CDR2, the germline V gene lists KGHSH and LQKENI. The sequence was obtained from a person between 18 and 59 years old who received the Ad26.COV2.S COVID-19 vaccine or a placebo. Here the chain combines TRBV18 and TRBJ1-1; 10 of the junction bases match TRBD1. Sample: peripheral blood, taken in a trial of Ad26.COV2.S vaccine versus placebo. The DNA reads TGTGCCAGCTCACACGGACAGGGGGTTCGGAACACTGAAGCTTTCTTT. Translated, it gives CASSHGQGVRNTEAFF.